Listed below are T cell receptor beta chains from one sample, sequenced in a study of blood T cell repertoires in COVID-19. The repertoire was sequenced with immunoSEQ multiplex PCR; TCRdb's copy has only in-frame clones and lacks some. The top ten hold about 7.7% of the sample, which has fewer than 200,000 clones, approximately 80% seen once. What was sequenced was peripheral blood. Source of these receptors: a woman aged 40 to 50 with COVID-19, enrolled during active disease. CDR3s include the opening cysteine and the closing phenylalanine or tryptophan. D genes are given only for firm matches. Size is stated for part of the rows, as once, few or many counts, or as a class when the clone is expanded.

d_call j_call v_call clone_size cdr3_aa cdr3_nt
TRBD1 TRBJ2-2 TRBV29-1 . CSAKDTGQGSGELFF TGCAGCGCGAAAGACACGGGACAGGGGTCCGGGGAGCTGTTTTTT
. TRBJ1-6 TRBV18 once CASSEVPHSPLHF TGTGCCAGCTCAGAGGTCCCCCATTCACCCCTCCACTTT
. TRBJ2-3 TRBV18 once CASSLREPGTDTQYF TGTGCCAGCTCACTGCGGGAACCTGGCACAGATACGCAGTATTTT
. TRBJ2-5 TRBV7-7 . CASSFGQKETQYF TGTGCTAGCAGCTTCGGACAGAAAGAGACCCAGTACTTC
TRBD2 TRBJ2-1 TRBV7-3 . CASSPGLLVSYNEQFF TGTGCCAGCAGTCCGGGACTACTTGTCTCCTACAATGAGCAGTTCTTC
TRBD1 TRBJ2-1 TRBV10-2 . CASSGLRQGLINEQFF TGCGCCAGCAGTGGTCTAAGACAGGGTTTAATCAATGAGCAGTTCTTC
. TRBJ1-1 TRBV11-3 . CASSRGRNTEAFF TGTGCCAGCAGCCGGGGGAGGAACACTGAAGCTTTCTTT
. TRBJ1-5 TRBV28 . CASSFTGNQPQHF TGTGCCAGCAGTTTTACAGGGAATCAGCCCCAGCATTTT
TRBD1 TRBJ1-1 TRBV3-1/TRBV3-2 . CASSQPGQGRSEAFF TGTGCCAGCAGCCAACCGGGACAGGGAAGGTCTGAAGCTTTCTTT
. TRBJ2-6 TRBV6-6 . CASSRAAGAGSGANVLTF TGTGCCAGCAGTCGGGCGGCAGGGGCGGGCTCTGGGGCCAACGTCCTGACTTTC
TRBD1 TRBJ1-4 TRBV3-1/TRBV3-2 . CASSQQGAVKLFF TGTGCCAGCAGCCAACAGGGGGCGGTAAAACTGTTTTTT
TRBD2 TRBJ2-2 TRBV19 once CASSIRRASGPNTGELFF TGTGCCAGTAGTATACGGCGCGCTAGCGGACCGAACACCGGGGAGCTGTTTTTT
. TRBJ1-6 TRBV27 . CASSIKSSYNSPLHF TGTGCCAGCAGTATAAAGAGCTCCTATAATTCACCCCTCCACTTT
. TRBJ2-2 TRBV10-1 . CASSVLEDGELFF TGCGCCAGCAGTGTGTTGGAGGACGGGGAGCTGTTTTTT
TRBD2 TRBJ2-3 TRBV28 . CASRTSGGGSTDTQYF TGTGCCAGCAGGACTAGCGGCGGAGGGAGCACAGATACGCAGTATTTT
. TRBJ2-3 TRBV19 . CASSPSGDTQYF TGTGCCAGTTCCCCGAGTGGAGATACGCAGTATTTT
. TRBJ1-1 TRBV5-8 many CASSPVGGLPLAEAFF TGTGCCAGCAGCCCCGTGGGGGGTCTGCCTCTGGCTGAAGCTTTCTTT
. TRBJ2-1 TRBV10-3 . CAISQTVNDEQFF TGTGCCATCAGCCAGACAGTTAACGATGAGCAGTTCTTC
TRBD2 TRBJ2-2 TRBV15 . CATRRPGTSSGELFF TGTGCCACCAGACGGCCCGGGACTAGCTCCGGGGAGCTGTTTTTT
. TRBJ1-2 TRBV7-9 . CASSSGQLYGYTF TGTGCCAGCAGCTCCGGACAGCTCTATGGCTACACCTTC
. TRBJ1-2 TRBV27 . CASSLDFAQGLNYGYTF TGTGCCAGCAGTTTGGATTTTGCGCAGGGATTAAACTATGGCTACACCTTC
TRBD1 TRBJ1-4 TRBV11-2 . CASSPPGGLNEKLFF TGTGCCAGCAGCCCCCCAGGGGGCCTTAATGAAAAACTGTTTTTT
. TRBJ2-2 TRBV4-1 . CASSLSGSGTGELFF TGCGCCAGCAGCCTTAGCGGCAGCGGGACCGGGGAGCTGTTTTTT
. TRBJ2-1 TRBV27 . CASAVSLPSSYNEQFF TGTGCCAGCGCGGTCTCCCTTCCGAGCTCCTACAATGAGCAGTTCTTC
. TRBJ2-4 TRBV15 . CATSRAFSRQAEVAKNIQYF TGTGCCACCAGCAGGGCCTTTTCTAGACAGGCCGAGGTAGCCAAAAACATTCAGTACTTC
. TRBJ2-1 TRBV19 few CASSILLSRVYNEQFF TGTGCCAGTAGTATACTACTGAGCCGGGTTTACAATGAGCAGTTCTTC
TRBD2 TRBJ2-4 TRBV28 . CASSEREFPFQYF TGTGCCAGCAGCGAGCGGGAGTTCCCCTTTCAGTACTTC
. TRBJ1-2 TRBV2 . CASSERDQPAYYGYTF TGTGCCAGCAGTGAGCGGGACCAACCAGCTTACTATGGCTACACCTTC
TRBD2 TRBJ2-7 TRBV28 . CASSQTSGGTYEQYF TGTGCCAGCAGTCAAACTAGCGGAGGGACCTACGAGCAGTACTTC
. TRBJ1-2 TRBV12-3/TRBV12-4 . CASRTTGIGGYTF TGTGCCAGCAGGACCACAGGGATAGGGGGCTACACCTTC
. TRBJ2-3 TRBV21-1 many CASSAVAGGTDTQYF .
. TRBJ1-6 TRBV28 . CASAGFRGVPLHF TGTGCCAGCGCGGGATTTAGAGGGGTGCCCCTCCACTTT
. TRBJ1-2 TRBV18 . CASSHDRQSYGYTF TGTGCCAGCTCACACGACCGACAGAGCTATGGCTACACCTTC
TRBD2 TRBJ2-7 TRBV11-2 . CASSSTFPAGGGSYEQYF TGTGCCAGCAGCTCAACTTTTCCAGCGGGAGGGGGCTCCTACGAGCAGTACTTC
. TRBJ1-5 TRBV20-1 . CSASIPSGVGQPQHF TGCAGTGCTAGTATACCGAGCGGAGTAGGTCAGCCCCAGCATTTT
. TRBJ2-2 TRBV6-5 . CASSYGVSGELFF TGTGCCAGCAGTTACGGAGTTAGCGGGGAGCTGTTTTTT
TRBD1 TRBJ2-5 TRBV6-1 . CASSEALNRGLGETQYF TGTGCCAGCAGTGAAGCGTTAAACAGGGGGCTGGGGGAGACCCAGTACTTC
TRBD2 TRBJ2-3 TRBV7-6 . CASSLTSGRDTQYF TGTGCCAGCAGCTTGACTAGCGGGAGAGATACGCAGTATTTT
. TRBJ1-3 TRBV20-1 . CSASPRVPDLLYF TGCAGTGCTAGTCCCAGGGTCCCCGACCTACTATATTTT
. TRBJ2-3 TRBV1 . CTSAGRRARLIDTQYF TGCACCAGCGCTGGACGGAGGGCAAGATTGATAGATACGCAGTATTTT
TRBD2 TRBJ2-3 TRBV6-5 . CASSSGTSSAQYF TGTGCCAGCAGTTCCGGGACTAGCTCGGCGCAGTATTTT
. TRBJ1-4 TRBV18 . CASSPRQNRVDEKLFF TGTGCCAGCTCACCACGACAAAACAGGGTTGATGAAAAACTGTTTTTT
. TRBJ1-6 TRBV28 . CASSSPSSQGAYNSPLHF TGTGCCAGCAGTTCCCCCTCCTCACAGGGCGCCTATAATTCACCCCTCCACTTT
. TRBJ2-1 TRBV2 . CASRGLGNEQFF TGTGCCAGCAGGGGACTTGGGAATGAGCAGTTCTTC
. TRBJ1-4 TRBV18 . CASSNLGTPKNEKLFF TGTGCCAGCTCAAATTTGGGGACTCCCAAAAATGAAAAACTGTTTTTT
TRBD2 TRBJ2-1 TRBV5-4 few CASSLTSGRYNEQFF TGTGCCAGCAGCTTGACTAGCGGGAGATACAATGAGCAGTTCTTC
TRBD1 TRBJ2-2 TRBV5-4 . CASSSWTGVTGELFF TGTGCCAGCAGCTCCTGGACAGGGGTCACCGGGGAGCTGTTTTTT
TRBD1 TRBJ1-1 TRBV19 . CASSRFTGQGISTEAFF TGTGCCAGTAGTCGGTTTACGGGACAGGGGATTAGCACTGAAGCTTTCTTT
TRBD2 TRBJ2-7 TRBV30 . CAWSSSGSYEQYF TGTGCCTGGAGTTCTAGCGGGAGCTACGAGCAGTACTTC
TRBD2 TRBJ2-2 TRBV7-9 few CASSPSGKGGELFF TGTGCCAGCAGCCCGAGCGGGAAGGGCGGGGAGCTGTTTTTT